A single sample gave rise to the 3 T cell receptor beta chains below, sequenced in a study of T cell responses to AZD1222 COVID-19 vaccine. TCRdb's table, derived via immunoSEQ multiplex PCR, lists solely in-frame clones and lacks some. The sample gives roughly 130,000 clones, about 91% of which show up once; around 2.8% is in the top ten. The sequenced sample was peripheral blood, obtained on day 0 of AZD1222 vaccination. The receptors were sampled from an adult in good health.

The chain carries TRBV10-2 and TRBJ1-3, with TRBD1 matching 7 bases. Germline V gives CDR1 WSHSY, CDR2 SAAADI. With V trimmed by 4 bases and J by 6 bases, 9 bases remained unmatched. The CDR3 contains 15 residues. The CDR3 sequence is CASSVAGTVKNTIYF. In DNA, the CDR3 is TGCGCCAGCAGTGTTGCCGGGACAGTCAAAAACACCATATATTTT.

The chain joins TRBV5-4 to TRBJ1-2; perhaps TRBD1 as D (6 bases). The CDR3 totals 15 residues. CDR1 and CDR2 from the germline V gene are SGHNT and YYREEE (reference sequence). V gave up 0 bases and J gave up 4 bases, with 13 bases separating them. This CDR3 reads CASSLGKGGTYGYTF. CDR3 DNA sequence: TGTGCCAGCAGCTTGGGAAAGGGGGGAACCTATGGCTACACCTTC.

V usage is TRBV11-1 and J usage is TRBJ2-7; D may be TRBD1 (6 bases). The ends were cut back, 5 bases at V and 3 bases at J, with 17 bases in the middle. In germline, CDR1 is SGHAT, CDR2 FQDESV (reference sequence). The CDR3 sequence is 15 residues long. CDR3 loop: CASSKRTAQVYEQYF. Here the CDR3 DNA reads TGTGCCAGCAGCAAGAGGACAGCCCAAGTCTACGAGCAGTACTTC.